Sequencing of this T cell receptor (beta chain) was carried out in a study of PD-L1 blockade in urothelial cancer. Study information: Between 0 and 3 prior chemotherapy regimens had been given to patients. Peripheral blood specimens exhibited a median yield of about 140,000 T cells.

The table came from immunoSEQ multiplex PCR; TCRdb's copy has only in-frame clones and leaves some out. The sample has about 40,000 clones, 75% to 90% seen once; the top ten hold about 11%. Regarding time point: peripheral blood 6 weeks after treatment start. Patients' cancers were locally advanced or metastatic urothelial carcinomas. This material consisted of PBMCs, taken around atezolizumab (anti-PD-L1) treatment. The receptor's source is a man aged 35 to 55 with urothelial cancer.

The CDR3 coding sequence is TGTGCCAGTAGTACCGAAAGACATTCTGGGGCCAACGTCCTGACTTTC. Translated: CASSTERHSGANVLTF. The rearrangement links TRBV19 to TRBJ2-6; no clear D. Germline CDR1 is LNHDA and CDR2 is SQIVND (reference sequence). V lost 4 bases and J lost 1, with 11 bases in between. This CDR3 region has 16 residues.